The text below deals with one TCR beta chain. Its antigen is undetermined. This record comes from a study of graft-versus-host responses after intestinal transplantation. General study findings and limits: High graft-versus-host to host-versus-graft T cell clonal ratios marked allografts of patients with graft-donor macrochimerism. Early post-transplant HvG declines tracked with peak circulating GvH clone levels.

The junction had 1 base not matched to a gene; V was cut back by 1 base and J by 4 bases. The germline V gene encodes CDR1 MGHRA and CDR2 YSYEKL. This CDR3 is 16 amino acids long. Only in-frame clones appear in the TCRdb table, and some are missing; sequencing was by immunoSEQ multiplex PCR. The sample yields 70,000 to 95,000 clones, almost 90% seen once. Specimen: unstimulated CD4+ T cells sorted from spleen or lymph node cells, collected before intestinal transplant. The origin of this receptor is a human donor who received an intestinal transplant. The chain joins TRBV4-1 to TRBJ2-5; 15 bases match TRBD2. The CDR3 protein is CASSQAGLAGGETQYF. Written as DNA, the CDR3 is TGCGCCAGCAGCCAAGCGGGACTAGCGGGGGGAGAGACCCAGTACTTC.